This T cell receptor beta chain was sequenced for a study of control samples from healthy donors and cancer patients. Sequenced by immunoSEQ multiplex PCR; TCRdb stores in-frame clones only, minus some. Among approximately 110,000 clones listed, roughly nine tenths were seen once. Trimming at V came to 5 bases and at J to 5 bases, leaving 7 bases not matched to a gene. The CDR3 is 15 amino acids. Germline V gene data show CDR1 as SGHTA and CDR2 as FQGTGA. Sequenced: blood. The sequence was obtained from a woman younger than 35 in good health. This chain joins TRBV7-3 and TRBJ2-3; 10 bases align to TRBD1. CDR3 DNA: TGTGCCAGCAGCGACCGGGACAGGGGAATAGATACGCAGTATTTT. It yields the protein CASSDRDRGIDTQYF.